This TCR beta chain was recorded in a study of shared clonotypes between healthy human individuals. At the level of the study: For every donor, three CD4 naive, three CD4 memory, two CD8 naive and one CD8 memory plates were used.

Concerning this clone: The sample holds other DNA sequences that translate to the same CDR3.

Using 200 ng DNA, approximately 27,000 T cell genomes, the sorted-subset replicate PCRs were run. Sequenced by immunoSEQ multiplex PCR; TCRdb stores in-frame clones only, minus some. The sample has 1.4 million or so clones; approximately 98.5% are singletons. This sequence originates from a young man in good health. Specimen: naive CD4+ T cells sorted from blood. The sample's subset: CD45RA+ positively selected.

The CDR3 loop is CASSPRTSGYNEQFF. Here the CDR3 DNA reads TGTGCCAGTAGTCCGCGGACTAGCGGCTACAATGAGCAGTTCTTC. The chain employs TRBV19 and TRBJ2-1, with 10 bases fitting TRBD2. With V trimmed by 5 bases and J by 3 bases, 4 bases remained unmatched. The CDR3 totals 15 residues. Germline lookup yields CDR1 LNHDA and CDR2 SQIVND (reference sequence).